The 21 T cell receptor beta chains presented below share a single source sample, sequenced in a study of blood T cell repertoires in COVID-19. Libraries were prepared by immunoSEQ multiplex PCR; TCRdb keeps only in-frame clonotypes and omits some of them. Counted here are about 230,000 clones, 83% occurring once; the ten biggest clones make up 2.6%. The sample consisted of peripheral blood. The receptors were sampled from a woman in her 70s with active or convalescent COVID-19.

This CDR3 is CASSPQGRDTEAFF. The CDR3 region has the DNA TGTGCCAGCTCACCACAGGGGAGGGACACTGAAGCTTTCTTT. The chain has TRBV18 and TRBJ1-1; D may be TRBD1 (5 bases). This CDR3 is built from 14 residues. The V end was cut by 1 base, the J end by 3 bases, with 9 bases between. Germline loops: CDR1 KGHSH, CDR2 LQKENI.

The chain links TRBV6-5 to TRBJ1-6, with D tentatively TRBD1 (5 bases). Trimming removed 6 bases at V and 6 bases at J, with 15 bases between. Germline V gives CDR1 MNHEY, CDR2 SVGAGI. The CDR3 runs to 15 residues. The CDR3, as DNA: TGTGCCAGCAGCAGGGCGTTTCTATCTAATTCACCCCTCCACTTT. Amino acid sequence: CASSRAFLSNSPLHF.

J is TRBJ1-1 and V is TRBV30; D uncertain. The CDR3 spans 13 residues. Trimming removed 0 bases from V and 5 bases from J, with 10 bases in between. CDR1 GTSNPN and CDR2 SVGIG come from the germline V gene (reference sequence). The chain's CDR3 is CAWSVDSTTEAFF. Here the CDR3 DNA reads TGTGCCTGGAGTGTAGATAGCACGACTGAAGCTTTCTTT.

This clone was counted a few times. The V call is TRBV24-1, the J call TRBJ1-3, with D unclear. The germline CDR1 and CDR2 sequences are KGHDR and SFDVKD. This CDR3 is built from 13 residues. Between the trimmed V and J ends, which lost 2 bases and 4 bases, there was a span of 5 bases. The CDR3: CATSDSSGNTIYF. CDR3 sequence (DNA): TGTGCCACCAGTGATTCGAGCGGAAACACCATATATTTT.

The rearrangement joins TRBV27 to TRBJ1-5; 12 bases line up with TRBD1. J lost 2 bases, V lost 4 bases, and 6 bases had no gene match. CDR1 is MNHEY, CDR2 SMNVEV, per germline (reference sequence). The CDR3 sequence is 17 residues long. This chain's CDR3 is CASSSTGTGGRNQPQHF. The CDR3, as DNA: TGTGCCAGCAGTTCGACCGGGACAGGGGGCCGCAATCAGCCCCAGCATTTT.

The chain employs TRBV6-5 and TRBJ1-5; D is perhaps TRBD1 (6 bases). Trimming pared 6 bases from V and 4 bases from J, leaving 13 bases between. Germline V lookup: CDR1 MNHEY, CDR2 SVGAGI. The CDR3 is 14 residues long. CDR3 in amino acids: CASRRDTSNQPQHF. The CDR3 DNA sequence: TGTGCCAGCAGGAGGGACACCTCTAATCAGCCCCAGCATTTT.

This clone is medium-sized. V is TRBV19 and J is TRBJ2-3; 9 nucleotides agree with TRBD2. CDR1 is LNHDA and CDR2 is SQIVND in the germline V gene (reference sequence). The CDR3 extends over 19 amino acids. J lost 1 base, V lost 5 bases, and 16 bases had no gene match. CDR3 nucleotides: TGTGCCAGTAGTTTCCGACCCGGGCCCCAGCGGGGGGGCACAGATACGCAGTATTTT. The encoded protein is CASSFRPGPQRGGTDTQYF.

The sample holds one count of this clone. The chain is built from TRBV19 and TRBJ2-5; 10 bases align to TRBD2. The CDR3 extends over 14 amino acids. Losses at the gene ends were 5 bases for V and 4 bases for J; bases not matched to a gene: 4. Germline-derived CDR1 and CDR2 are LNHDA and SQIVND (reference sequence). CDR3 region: CASSSLAGAETQYF. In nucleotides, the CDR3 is TGTGCCAGTAGTTCCCTAGCGGGAGCAGAGACCCAGTACTTC.

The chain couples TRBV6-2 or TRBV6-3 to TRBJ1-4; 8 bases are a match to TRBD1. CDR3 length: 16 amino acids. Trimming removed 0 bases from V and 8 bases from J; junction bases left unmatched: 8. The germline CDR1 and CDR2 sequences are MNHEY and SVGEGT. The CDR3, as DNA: TGTGCCAGCAGTTACTCGAGCCAGGGGGCCCGAGAAAAACTGTTTTTT. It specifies CASSYSSQGAREKLFF.

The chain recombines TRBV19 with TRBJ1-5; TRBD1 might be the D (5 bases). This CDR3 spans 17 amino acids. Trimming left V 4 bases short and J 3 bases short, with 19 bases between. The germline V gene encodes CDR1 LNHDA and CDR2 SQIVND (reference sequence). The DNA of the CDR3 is TGTGCCAGTAGTACCCTCCTGGCAGGAGGGGCCAATCAGCCCCAGCATTTT. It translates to CASSTLLAGGANQPQHF.

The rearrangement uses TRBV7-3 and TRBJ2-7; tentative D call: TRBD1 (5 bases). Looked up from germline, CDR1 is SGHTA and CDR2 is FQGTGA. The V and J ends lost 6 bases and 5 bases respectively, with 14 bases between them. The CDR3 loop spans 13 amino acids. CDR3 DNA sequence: TGTGCCAGCAGTTTCTCAGGGCATGACGAGCAGTACTTC. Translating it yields CASSFSGHDEQYF.

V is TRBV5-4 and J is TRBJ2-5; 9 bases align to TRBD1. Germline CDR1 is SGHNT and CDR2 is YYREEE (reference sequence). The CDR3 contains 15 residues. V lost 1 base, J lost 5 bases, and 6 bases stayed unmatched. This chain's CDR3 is CASSLLLTGGETQYF. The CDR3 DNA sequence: TGTGCCAGCAGCTTGTTGTTGACAGGGGGGGAGACCCAGTACTTC.

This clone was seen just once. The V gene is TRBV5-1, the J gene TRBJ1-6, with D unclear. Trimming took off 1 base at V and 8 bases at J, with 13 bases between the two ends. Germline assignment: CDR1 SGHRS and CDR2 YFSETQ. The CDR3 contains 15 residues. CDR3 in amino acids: CASSLSAALDSPLHF. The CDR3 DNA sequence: TGCGCCAGCAGCTTGAGTGCGGCTCTGGATTCACCCCTCCACTTT.

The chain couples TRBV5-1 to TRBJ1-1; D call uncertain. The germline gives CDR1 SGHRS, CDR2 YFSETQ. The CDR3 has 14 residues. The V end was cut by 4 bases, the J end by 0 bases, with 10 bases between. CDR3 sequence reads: CASSPNTVNTEAFF. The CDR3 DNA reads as TGCGCCAGCAGCCCCAACACCGTGAACACTGAAGCTTTCTTT.

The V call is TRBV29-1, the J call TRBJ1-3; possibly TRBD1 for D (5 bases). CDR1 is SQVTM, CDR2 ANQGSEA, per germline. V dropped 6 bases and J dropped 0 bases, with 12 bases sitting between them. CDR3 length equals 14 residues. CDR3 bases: TGCAGCGTGTACCCAGGGAACTCTGGAAACACCATATATTTT. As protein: CSVYPGNSGNTIYF. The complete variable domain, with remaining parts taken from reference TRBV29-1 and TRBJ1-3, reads SAVISQKPSRDICQRGTSLTIQCQVDSQVTMMFWYRQQPGQSLTLIATANQGSEATYESGFVIDKFPISRPNLTFSTLTVSNMSPEDSSIYLCSVYPGNSGNTIYFGEGSWLTVV.

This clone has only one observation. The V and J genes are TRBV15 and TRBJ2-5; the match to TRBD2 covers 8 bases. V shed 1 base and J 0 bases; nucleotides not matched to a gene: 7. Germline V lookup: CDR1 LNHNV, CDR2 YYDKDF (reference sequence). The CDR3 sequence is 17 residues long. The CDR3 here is CATSRGAASGYQETQYF. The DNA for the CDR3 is TGTGCCACCAGCAGAGGTGCGGCTAGCGGGTACCAAGAGACCCAGTACTTC.

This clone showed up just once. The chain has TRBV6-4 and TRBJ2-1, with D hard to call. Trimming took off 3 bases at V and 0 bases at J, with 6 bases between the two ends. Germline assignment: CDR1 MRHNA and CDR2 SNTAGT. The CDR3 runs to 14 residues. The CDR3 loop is CASSDSLSYNEQFF. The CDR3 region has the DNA TGTGCCAGCAGTGATTCCCTCTCCTACAATGAGCAGTTCTTC.

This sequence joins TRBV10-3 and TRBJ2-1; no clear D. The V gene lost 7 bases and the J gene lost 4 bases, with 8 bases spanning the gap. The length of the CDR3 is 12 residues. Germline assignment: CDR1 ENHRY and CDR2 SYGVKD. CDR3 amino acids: CAITGPYNEQFF. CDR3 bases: TGTGCCATCACGGGTCCGTACAATGAGCAGTTCTTC.

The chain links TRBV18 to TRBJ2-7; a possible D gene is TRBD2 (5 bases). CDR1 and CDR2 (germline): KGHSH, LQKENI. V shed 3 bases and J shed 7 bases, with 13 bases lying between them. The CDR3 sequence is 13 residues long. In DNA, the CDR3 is TGTGCCAGCTCACCTCGGGAAGAAGGGGAGCAGTACTTC. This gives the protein CASSPREEGEQYF.

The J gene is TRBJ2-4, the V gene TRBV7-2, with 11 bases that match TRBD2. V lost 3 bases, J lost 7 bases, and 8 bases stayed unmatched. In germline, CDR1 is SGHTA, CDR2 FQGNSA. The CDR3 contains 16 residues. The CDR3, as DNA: TGTGCCAGCAGCTTCCGACTAGCGGGACTCCCGAACATTCAGTACTTC. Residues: CASSFRLAGLPNIQYF. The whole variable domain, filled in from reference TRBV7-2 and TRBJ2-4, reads GAGVSQSPSNKVTEKGKDVELRCDPISGHTALYWYRQSLGQGLEFLIYFQGNSAPDKSGLPSDRFSAERTGGSVSTLTIQRTQQEDSAVYLCASSFRLAGLPNIQYFGAGTRLSVL.

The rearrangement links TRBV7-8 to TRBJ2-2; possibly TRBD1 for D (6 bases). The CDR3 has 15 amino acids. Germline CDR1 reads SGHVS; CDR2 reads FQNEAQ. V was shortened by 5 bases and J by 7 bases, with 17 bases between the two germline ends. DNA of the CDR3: TGTGCCAGCAGCGCACTAACAGGGCCCGGCGGGGAGCTGTTTTTT. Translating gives CASSALTGPGGELFF.